This TCR beta chain stems from a study of blood T cell repertoires in COVID-19. Profiling relied on immunoSEQ multiplex PCR, and the TCRdb table lists in-frame clones only, not all of them. This table holds approximately 380,000 clones, 88% found once. The sequence derives from a woman under 30 who had recovered from COVID-19. Sequenced sample: PBMCs or T cells enriched from blood (not recorded which).

The chain's CDR3 is CASSVGQGGFEKLFF. The CDR3 DNA is TGTGCCAGCAGTGTGGGACAGGGAGGTTTCGAAAAACTGTTTTTT. This chain uses TRBV2 with TRBJ1-4; 9 bases line up with TRBD1. Trimming at V came to 4 bases and at J to 8 bases, leaving 8 bases not matched to a gene. Germline V lookup: CDR1 SNHLY, CDR2 FYNNEI. The CDR3 is 15 residues long.